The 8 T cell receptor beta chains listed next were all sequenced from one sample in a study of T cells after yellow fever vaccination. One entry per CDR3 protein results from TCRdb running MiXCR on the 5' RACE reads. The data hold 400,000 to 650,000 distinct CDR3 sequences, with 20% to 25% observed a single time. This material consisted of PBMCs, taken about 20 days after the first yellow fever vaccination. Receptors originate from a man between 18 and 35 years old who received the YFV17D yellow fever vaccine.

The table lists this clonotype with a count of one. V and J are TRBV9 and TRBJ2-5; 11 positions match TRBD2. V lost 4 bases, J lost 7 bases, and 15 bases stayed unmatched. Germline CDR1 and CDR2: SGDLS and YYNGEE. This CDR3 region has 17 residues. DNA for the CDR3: TGTGCCAGCAGCAAAACTAGCGGGGGCGAGGGTTCAACGACCCAGTACTTC. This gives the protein CASSKTSGGEGSTTQYF.

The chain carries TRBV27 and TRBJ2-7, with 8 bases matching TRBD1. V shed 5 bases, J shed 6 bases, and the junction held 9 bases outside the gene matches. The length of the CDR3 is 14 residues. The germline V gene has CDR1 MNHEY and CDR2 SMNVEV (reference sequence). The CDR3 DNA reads TGTGCCAGCAGTCCCCGGACAGGGATGAGCGAGCAGTACTTC. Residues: CASSPRTGMSEQYF.

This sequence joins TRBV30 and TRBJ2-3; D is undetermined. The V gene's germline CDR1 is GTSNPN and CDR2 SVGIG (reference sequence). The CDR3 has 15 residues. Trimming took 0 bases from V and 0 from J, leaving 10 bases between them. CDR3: CAWSVAAASTDTQYF. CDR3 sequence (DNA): TGTGCCTGGAGTGTGGCGGCAGCTAGCACAGATACGCAGTATTTT.

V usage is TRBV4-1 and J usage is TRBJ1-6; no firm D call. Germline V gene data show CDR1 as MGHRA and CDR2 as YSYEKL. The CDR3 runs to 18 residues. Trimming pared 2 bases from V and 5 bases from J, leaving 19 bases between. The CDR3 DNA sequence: TGCGCCAGCAGCCAAACCGATCTAGGGTTCTCGCATAATTCACCCCTCCACTTT. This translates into CASSQTDLGFSHNSPLHF.

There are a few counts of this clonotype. The CDR3 here is CASGYSYEQYF. Written as DNA, the CDR3 is TGTGCCAGCGGCTACTCCTACGAGCAGTACTTC. The chain carries TRBV7-2 and TRBJ2-7; D is ambiguous. The CDR3 runs 11 residues. The V end lost 8 bases, the J end lost 0 bases, and 5 bases lay between the germline ends. Germline assignment: CDR1 SGHTA and CDR2 FQGNSA.

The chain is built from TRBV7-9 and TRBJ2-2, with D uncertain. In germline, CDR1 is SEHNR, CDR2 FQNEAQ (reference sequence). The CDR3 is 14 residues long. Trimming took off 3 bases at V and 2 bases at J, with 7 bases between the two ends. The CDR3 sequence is CASSFISNTGELFF. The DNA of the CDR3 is TGTGCCAGCAGCTTCATATCAAACACCGGGGAGCTGTTTTTT.

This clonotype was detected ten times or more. The CDR3 coding sequence is TGTGCCAGCAGTTTCAGCGAGTACCAAGAGACCCAGTACTTC. This translates into CASSFSEYQETQYF. This chain links TRBV12-3 or TRBV12-4 with TRBJ2-5; the D is unclear. The CDR3 consists of 14 residues. Trimming left V 3 bases short and J 0 bases short, with 8 bases between.

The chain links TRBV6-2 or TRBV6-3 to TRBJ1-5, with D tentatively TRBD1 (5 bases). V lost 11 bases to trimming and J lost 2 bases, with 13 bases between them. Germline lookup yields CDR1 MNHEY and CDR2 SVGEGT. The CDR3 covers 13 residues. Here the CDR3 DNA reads TGTGCCGGAAGGAGGGACGGCAATCAGCCCCAGCATTTT. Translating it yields CAGRRDGNQPQHF.